This TCR beta chain was observed in a study of cytomegalovirus exposure and HLA in healthy donors (dated by TCRdb to the late 2010s). About the investigation overall: In an earlier analysis of some 610 of the donors, around 300 Gb of sequence data and 100 million or so unique TCR beta sequences from roughly 190 million T cells were reported. In addition to the first cohort of 666 subjects, a separate validation cohort of over 90 different subjects was used. The genetic ancestry cluster associated with self-reported Caucasian donors included roughly 84% of the approximately 410 genotyped donors. The study aimed to test whether cataloging public T cell receptors could reveal signatures of past pathogen exposure. High-throughput TCR immunosequencing, statistical association of individual TCRs with disease status, and machine learning were combined to predict cytomegalovirus infection status. Genome-wide SNP genotypes for about three fifths of the roughly 670 donors were used in a later genetic analysis, which treated that subset as a discovery cohort. HLA typing included class I and class II loci at four-digit resolution. All discovery cohort repertoires had been generated on a single sequencing platform. Rather than using new phenotypic data, the later analysis identified candidate immune exposures from TCR beta sequences and from how often those sequences occurred across donors. About 320 gigabases of sequencing data and tens of millions of unique TCR sequences were included in an early release covering roughly 600 HLA-typed donors. Donor age, sex, ethnicity and CMV serostatus were collected together with the repertoire data. Roughly 5 DR-DQ haplotypes were handled as single units for association and clustering, since linkage in the cohort was strong. The study profiled the T cell repertoires of more than 500 subjects by immunosequencing and related them to cytomegalovirus serostatus. Typing coverage varied by locus: roughly 629-640 donors for A, B, C, DRB1 and DQB1; about 520 for DQA1; more than 600 for DPA1; more than 450 for DPB1. An earlier analysis of nearly 600 of the donors applied high-throughput TCR beta sequencing to assess whether each TCR beta V gene segment acted as functional or pseudogenic. A later analysis re-analyzed previously published TCR beta repertoires from 650 to 800 donors and added high-resolution HLA genotyping to study TCR occurrence patterns. On average, 235,054 unique TCR beta nucleotide sequences were sequenced per donor among 398 genotyped donors of the cohort, with roughly 18% of those sequences being non-productive.

Note on this clone: What antigen it recognizes has not been identified. Base qualities were left out, and no much larger clone turns up one base away.

Summary of the overall study and its limitations: The only immune exposure information available for the cohort was CMV serostatus. Some IMGT-functional V segments, including TRBV6-2 and TRBV6-3, could not be told apart with the 87-base-pair reads, so those segments were excluded. According to a later genetic analysis, donors in an Asian-associated ancestry cluster had fewer N-insertions in productive TCRs than the approximately 700-donor mean. When HLA alleles, especially DR and DQ, strongly co-occurred, attributing TCR associations to individual alleles was difficult. A few of the identified cytomegalovirus-associated TCR beta chains were confirmed in vitro to be specific for cytomegalovirus antigens. Sequencing depth was assumed to be roughly uniform across donors in the presence/absence analyses, though that assumption may not hold. Most TCR sequences were seen in very few donors, while some public TCRs were found in many individuals. According to the authors, the approach could potentially be generalized to other disease states and immunological phenotypes. An association between a missense DCLRE1C variant and V-gene and J-gene trimming of TCR beta chains was found in a later genetic analysis and replicated in an independent cohort. A cluster of highly shared sequence variants was judged likely to represent a technical artifact of the sequencing pipeline. Because counts were too low, about 18 rarely observed V segments, including chromosome 9 orphons, were left out of the earlier analysis of 500 to 650 of the donors. A further reported finding was that TCR beta sequences accurately predicted the HLA-A and HLA-B alleles for most subjects in the first cohort. In an earlier analysis of approximately 590 of the donors, most TCR beta V segments were observed in productive rearrangements about 87% or about 30% of the time, broadly matching IMGT annotations. Correlated functional status among segregating V segments might reflect linkage disequilibrium, but an unknown experimental factor could not be ruled out. Specific HLA alleles were associated with 15,000 to 20,000 TCR beta sequences at a false discovery rate of 0.05 in a later analysis. The cohort was sequenced for TCR beta chains only, and without alpha or paired-chain data the features that could be detected were limited. In a later analysis, the rate of TCR association differed among HLA loci, with DRB1 alleles having the most associated TCRs and HLA-C alleles having the fewest. Most CMV-associated TCR beta chains appeared to be HLA-restricted in a later analysis, and the HLA associations seemed to be driven largely by CMV exposure. In the study, roughly 160 TCR beta chains were listed as associated with cytomegalovirus. Because HLA typing was unavailable for some donors at each locus, only the typed subset was used in association tests. A later analysis reported that several top co-occurrence clusters appeared linked to parvovirus B19, influenza, CMV and Epstein-Barr virus. The classifier was reported to diagnose cytomegalovirus status with high specificity and sensitivity in both the original cohort and the validation cohort. Compared with equally common non-associated chains, HLA-associated TCR beta chains in a later analysis were more clonally expanded and had lower generation probabilities.

Libraries came from the immunoSEQ multiplex PCR assay. The multiplex PCR relied on a mix of 60 forward primers for TCR Vbeta segments and 13 reverse primers for TCR Jbeta segments. A multiplex PCR assay on genomic DNA amplified the CDR3 region of rearranged TCR beta genes. The amplified TCR beta libraries were sequenced on the Illumina HiSeq System as 87-base-pair reads. In the paper's pipeline: A later analysis counted about 80 million unique TCR beta chains across the 690 or so repertoires, and 10 million to 11 million of these chains were shared by at least two donors. A nearest-neighbor algorithm error-corrected the raw reads and collapsed the reads into unique sequences, merging closely related sequences to remove PCR and sequencing errors. To assign V, D and J gene segments, CDR3 sequences were aligned to IMGT reference sequences. Each retained sequence needed at least a six-nucleotide match to both a V gene segment and a J gene segment. Rearrangements were classified as productive when the CDR3 lacked stop codons and remained in frame with V and J, and all other rearrangements were classified as non-productive. Following IMGT convention, CDR3 was defined as the stretch from the second conserved V-encoded cysteine up to the conserved J-encoded phenylalanine. The earlier analysis of 450 to 750 of the donors excluded any sequence lacking an unambiguous match to a single V gene segment. An earlier analysis of about 590 of the donors classified V segments as functional when productive rearrangements were above 56.7% and as segregating when the standard deviation between donors was above 5%. A statistical classification framework was developed to diagnose cytomegalovirus status using the catalog of TCR beta chain sequences. A later analysis assigned V and J genes by comparing TCR nucleotide sequences with IMGT/GENE-DB human TR gene sequences. The TCRdist pipeline was used in a later analysis to assign CDR3 sequences and most-parsimonious VDJ recombination scenarios. In a later analysis, each TCR beta chain was defined by its CDR3 amino acid sequence together with its V-gene family, and reads lacking a unique V-gene family were excluded. In a later analysis, 450 to 600 highly shared, low-generation-probability nucleotide sequences were removed to address suspected cross-contamination and a sequencing artifact. A later analysis calculated a clonal expansion index for each public chain from normalized within-repertoire ranks of inferred template counts. In a later analysis, generation probabilities were computed with a VDJ recombination model fitted to out-of-frame rearrangements, and the resulting probabilities were checked against IGoR. In a later analysis, TCR-TCR, TCR-HLA and TCR-CMV co-occurrence was scored with hypergeometric tests, and a repertoire-size bias correction was applied to TCR pairs. In a later analysis, false discovery rates were estimated by permuting HLA or CMV assignments 20 times. A later analysis grouped co-occurring TCRs with DBSCAN, adding TCRdist sequence similarity when clustering within HLA-allele-positive subsets. For co-occurrence clustering, repertoires with fewer than 30,000 or more than 120,000 public chains were excluded, along with a handful of repertoires with anomalous nucleotide sharing. The table was pulled from immuneACCESS by TCRdb, which kept in-frame rearrangements only. Such tables lose some clones; where checked, under half of the loss comes from unresolved V genes, and the rest has no known cause. V and J calls and clone size come straight from that table; D and trimming were deduced from the DNA. Here the sample has about 120,000 clones; about 68% occur a single time. Of the sample, 7.5% to 9.5% is held by the ten largest clones.

The cohort comprised 550 to 700 healthy bone marrow donors. At the time of sampling, every cohort member was nominally healthy, though immune exposures that went unrecorded were likely present. The donor tested CMV seropositive, placing the donor among the roughly 300 seropositive members of the cohort. A peripheral blood sample was collected from each donor, and TCR beta sequencing was performed on peripheral blood mononuclear cells. Genomic DNA was extracted from the blood cell samples with the Qiagen DNeasy Blood Extraction Kit. Germline trimming: 6 bases from V, 2 bases from J; junction bases outside gene matches: 9. There are 15 amino acids in the CDR3, from cysteine to phenylalanine inclusive. The kept DNA is CDR3 alone, 45 bases in frame from the first base. Sequences SGHVS (CDR1) and FQNEAQ (CDR2) are obtained from the germline V gene.

The specimen was PBMCs. The V gene is TRBV7-8 and the J gene is TRBJ2-7; the junction holds 8 bases that match TRBD2. This clonotype was sampled from a woman between 40 and 50 years old in good health and CMV-seropositive. The bases read TGTGCCAGCAGTTACCTCACTAGCGGAACCTACGAGCAGTACTTC. Its translation reads: CASSYLTSGTYEQYF.